A selection of T cell receptor beta chains follows, all from one sample in a study of T-cell memory formation after mild COVID-19. TCRdb independently ran MiXCR on the 5' RACE reads; one entry per CDR3 protein. The data hold a few hundred thousand distinct CDR3 sequences, with about 17% observed a single time. Sequencing used PBMCs or a T cell subset sorted from them (not recorded which). The receptors derive from a man between 18 and 35 years old who had mild COVID-19 (a few samples of this study predate the infection). Cell type and time point are not known. Both conserved end residues are trimmed from each CDR3.

cdr3_aa j_call v_call
ASSLVDPGPIDTQY TRBJ2-3 TRBV5-1
ASSKSGDTQY TRBJ2-3 TRBV21-1
ASSFTGPLTDTQY TRBJ2-3 TRBV12-3/TRBV12-4
ASSYSPGYAKNIQY TRBJ2-4 TRBV6-5
SAEGLGHSPLH TRBJ1-6 TRBV20-1
ASGQGSYNEQF TRBJ2-1 TRBV5-1
ASSFDRVINEQF TRBJ2-1 TRBV7-2
ASSQDAPLAAPYNEQF TRBJ2-1 TRBV4-3
ASSQASRGLYGYT TRBJ1-2 TRBV4-1
ASSLVGTARDTQY TRBJ2-3 TRBV7-9
ASSQDSGRTRLNTEAF TRBJ1-1 TRBV4-1
ASSYPLGQGAVEQF TRBJ2-1 TRBV7-9
SAPSWASNQPQH TRBJ1-5 TRBV20-1
ATSQRVSGGRYNEQF TRBJ2-1 TRBV15
AWSVSGGAWDTQY TRBJ2-3 TRBV30
ASRYPSGAEAF TRBJ1-1 TRBV12-3/TRBV12-4
ASSLMGLAEDTQY TRBJ2-3 TRBV12-3/TRBV12-4
AWTSPRRDSSYEQY TRBJ2-7 TRBV30
ASSSGLAGAETQY TRBJ2-5 TRBV11-2
ASSTPGQGYEQY TRBJ2-7 TRBV7-2
ASSPWGTGELF TRBJ2-2 TRBV12-3/TRBV12-4
ASRGLDMVAKNIQY TRBJ2-4 TRBV6-6
ASAPTGFYGYT TRBJ1-2 TRBV19
ASTGGRVQY TRBJ2-3 TRBV6-2/TRBV6-3